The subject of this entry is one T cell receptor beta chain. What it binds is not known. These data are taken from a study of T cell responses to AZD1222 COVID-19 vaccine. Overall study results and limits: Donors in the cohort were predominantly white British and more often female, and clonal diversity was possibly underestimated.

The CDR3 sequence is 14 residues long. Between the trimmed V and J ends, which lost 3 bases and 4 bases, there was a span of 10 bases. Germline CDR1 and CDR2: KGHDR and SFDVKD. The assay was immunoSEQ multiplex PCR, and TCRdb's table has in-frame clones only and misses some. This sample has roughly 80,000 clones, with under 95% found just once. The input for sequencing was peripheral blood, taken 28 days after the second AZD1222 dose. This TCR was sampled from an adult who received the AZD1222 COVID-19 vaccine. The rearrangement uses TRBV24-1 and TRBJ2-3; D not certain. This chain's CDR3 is CATSDLRISDTQYF. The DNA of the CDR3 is TGTGCCACCAGTGATCTCCGGATCTCAGATACGCAGTATTTT.